The T cell receptor beta chain under discussion was sequenced for a study of CD8 T cells in Susac syndrome. RNA totalling roughly 0.45 to 1 ug underwent reverse transcription with random hexamers. TCRdb called the immunoSEQ multiplex PCR reads again in MiXCR, with one record for every CDR3 protein. This table holds 150,000 to 200,000 distinct CDR3 sequences, 90% to 95% found once. The CDR3 is made up of 17 amino acids. CDR1 and CDR2 (germline): MNHEY, SVGAGI. The V end lost 0 bases, the J end lost 0 bases, and 15 bases lay between the germline ends. Isolation of CD8+ and CD4+ T cells was performed negatively, whereas enrichment of TEMRA cells was done by FACS.

The chain joins TRBV6-5 to TRBJ2-7, with D tentatively TRBD2 (6 bases). This receptor was identified in a human donor in good health. Sequencing input: CD4+ T cells from PBMCs. CDR3 protein: CASSYSRAGGTSYEQYF. DNA of the CDR3: TGTGCCAGCAGTTACTCGAGAGCGGGTGGGACCTCCTACGAGCAGTACTTC.